These T cell receptor beta chains were read from a single sample in a study of blood T cell repertoires in COVID-19. Repertoires were generated with immunoSEQ multiplex PCR, while TCRdb's copy carries only in-frame clones and drops some. The data contain 150,000 to 200,000 clones, 80% of them seen just once; the ten biggest clones take up 4.5% to 7.5%. The sequenced sample was PBMCs or T cells enriched from blood (not recorded which). Every receptor here comes from a man aged 35 to 55 who had recovered from COVID-19. Both conserved end residues are part of each CDR3. The D gene is left open where the match is weak. For some rows the clone size is stated as once, few or many, or as a class when expanded; others skip it.

j_gene,d_gene,abundance,v_gene,CDR3aa,CDR3nt
TRBJ2-2,NA,few,TRBV19,CASSIGARGTGELFF,TGTGCCAGTAGTATAGGGGCAAGGGGAACCGGGGAGCTGTTTTTT
TRBJ2-7,TRBD2,NA,TRBV11-3,CASSSGLAGSEQYF,TGTGCCAGCAGCTCCGGACTAGCGGGGAGCGAGCAGTACTTC
TRBJ1-2,NA,NA,TRBV9,CASSVGGTNYGYTF,TGTGCCAGCAGCGTCGGCGGAACTAACTATGGCTACACCTTC
TRBJ2-3,NA,NA,TRBV6-5,CASSFSDSRDTQYF,TGTGCCAGCAGTTTTTCGGACAGTCGAGATACGCAGTATTTT
TRBJ2-2,TRBD2,NA,TRBV20-1,CSASGVAGAPGTGELFF,TGCAGTGCTAGTGGGGTAGCGGGGGCCCCGGGCACCGGGGAGCTGTTTTTT
TRBJ2-2,TRBD2,NA,TRBV5-1,CASSLSGGGPPNTGELFF,TGCGCCAGCAGCCTCAGCGGCGGGGGACCGCCGAACACCGGGGAGCTGTTTTTT
TRBJ1-1,TRBD1,NA,TRBV9,CASSAQGQPNTEAFF,TGTGCCAGCAGCGCCCAGGGACAGCCGAACACTGAAGCTTTCTTT
TRBJ1-2,NA,NA,TRBV5-4,CASSPPPGADYGYTF,TGTGCCAGCAGCCCACCCCCAGGGGCGGACTATGGCTACACCTTC
TRBJ1-2,NA,NA,TRBV12-3/TRBV12-4,CASSLNGYGYTF,TGTGCCAGCAGTCTTAACGGCTATGGCTACACCTTC
TRBJ1-1,NA,NA,TRBV14,CASSQDGGAGTEAFF,TGTGCCAGCAGCCAAGACGGGGGGGCGGGTACTGAAGCTTTCTTT
TRBJ1-3,NA,NA,TRBV30,CAWAYYPNSGNTIYF,TGTGCCTGGGCGTACTACCCGAACTCTGGAAACACCATATATTTT
TRBJ1-2,TRBD1,NA,TRBV19,CASMGRDRGDYGYTF,TGTGCCAGTATGGGCCGGGACAGGGGAGACTATGGCTACACCTTC
TRBJ1-2,TRBD1,NA,TRBV10-2,CASSSPGTGGTGYTF,TGCGCCAGCAGTAGTCCCGGGACAGGGGGCACAGGCTACACCTTC
TRBJ2-1,TRBD1,few,TRBV13,CASSRTGYNEQFF,TGTGCCAGCAGCCGGACAGGATACAATGAGCAGTTCTTC
TRBJ2-7,TRBD1,NA,TRBV12-5,CASGLPTVGTVGKQYF,TGTGCTAGTGGTTTGCCAACCGTGGGGACAGTTGGAAAGCAGTACTTC
TRBJ1-1,NA,NA,TRBV6-5,CATRGGTKNTEAFF,TGTGCCACACGGGGAGGGACAAAGAACACTGAAGCTTTCTTT
TRBJ2-1,NA,NA,TRBV5-1,CASSLSGGEPWNEQFF,TGCGCCAGCAGCTTGAGTGGCGGGGAGCCCTGGAATGAGCAGTTCTTC
TRBJ1-5,NA,NA,TRBV3-1/TRBV3-2,CASSQDPHLPQHF,TGTGCCAGCAGCCAAGACCCCCACCTACCCCAGCATTTT
TRBJ2-1,TRBD2,few,TRBV27,CASSLYRLAGGFYNEQFF,TGTGCCAGCAGCCTCTATCGGCTAGCGGGGGGCTTTTACAATGAGCAGTTCTTC
TRBJ2-1,NA,NA,TRBV7-2,CASSPFEGVYNEQFF,TGTGCCAGCAGCCCGTTCGAGGGGGTCTACAATGAGCAGTTCTTC
TRBJ2-2,NA,NA,TRBV5-1,CASSRTRVGNTGELFF,TGCGCCAGCAGCAGAACCAGGGTAGGGAACACCGGGGAGCTGTTTTTT
TRBJ1-4,NA,NA,TRBV11-2,CASSFQGVTSEKLFF,TGTGCCAGCAGCTTTCAAGGGGTAACGAGTGAAAAACTGTTTTTT
TRBJ2-3,NA,NA,TRBV13,CASSLLTGGPYDTQYF,TGTGCCAGCAGCTTATTGACCGGGGGTCCTTATGATACGCAGTATTTT
TRBJ1-2,NA,NA,TRBV3-1/TRBV3-2,CASSQAGQKFYGYTF,TGTGCCAGCAGCCAAGCAGGACAGAAATTCTATGGCTACACCTTC
TRBJ2-7,NA,NA,TRBV19,CASSTGQSAYEQYF,TGTGCCAGTAGTACTGGACAGTCCGCCTACGAGCAGTACTTC
TRBJ1-2,NA,NA,TRBV9,CASSAGSEGYGYTF,TGTGCCAGCAGCGCAGGGTCGGAGGGCTATGGCTACACCTTC
TRBJ2-5,NA,NA,TRBV28,CASSGPQARVGETQYF,TGTGCCAGCAGCGGACCCCAGGCCAGGGTGGGGGAGACCCAGTACTTC
TRBJ1-2,NA,NA,TRBV6-6,CASSYSTRPDYGYTF,TGTGCCAGCAGTTACTCGACAAGGCCTGACTATGGCTACACCTTC
TRBJ2-2,NA,NA,TRBV7-9,CASSPRTTGELFF,TGTGCCAGCAGCCCCCGGACTACCGGGGAGCTGTTTTTT
TRBJ1-2,TRBD1,NA,TRBV10-3,CATTGSYGYTF,TGTGCCACGACAGGGAGCTATGGCTACACCTTC
TRBJ1-3,TRBD1,NA,TRBV27,CASSDRGDTIYF,TGTGCCAGCAGTGACAGGGGTGACACCATATATTTT
TRBJ1-6,NA,few,TRBV27,CASGSVGRQDNSPLHF,TGTGCCAGCGGATCGGTTGGGAGACAGGATAATTCACCCCTCCACTTT
TRBJ1-3,NA,NA,TRBV2,CASTGDGNTIYF,TGTGCCAGCACGGGGGATGGAAACACCATATATTTT
TRBJ1-5,NA,NA,TRBV6-5,CASGQTNQPQHF,TGTGCCAGCGGCCAAACCAATCAGCCCCAGCATTTT
TRBJ1-6,TRBD1,NA,TRBV30,CAWRKTGENSPLHF,TGTGCCTGGAGGAAGACAGGGGAAAATTCACCCCTCCACTTT
TRBJ2-1,TRBD2,NA,TRBV10-3,CAIRGLAGGLEQFF,TGTGCCATCAGGGGACTAGCGGGGGGCTTAGAGCAGTTCTTC
TRBJ1-2,TRBD1,NA,TRBV6-1,CASSDRMDRSYGYTF,TGTGCCAGCAGTGACCGTATGGACAGGAGCTATGGCTACACCTTC
TRBJ1-6,NA,NA,TRBV19,CASSIWQGLNSPLHF,TGTGCCAGTAGTATCTGGCAGGGCCTTAATTCACCCCTCCACTTT
TRBJ2-2,TRBD1,NA,TRBV29-1,CSVRQGMDTGELFF,TGCAGCGTCAGACAGGGGATGGACACCGGGGAGCTGTTTTTT
TRBJ2-5,NA,NA,TRBV18,CASSPGRAETQYF,TGTGCCAGCTCACCGGGCAGGGCAGAGACCCAGTACTTC
TRBJ1-6,NA,NA,TRBV27,CASSLRLEYSPLHF,TGTGCCAGCAGTTTAAGATTGGAGTATTCACCCCTCCACTTT
TRBJ1-2,TRBD1,few,TRBV2,CASSETGGLGYGYTF,TGTGCCAGCAGTGAAACAGGGGGGCTGGGCTATGGCTACACCTTC
TRBJ2-5,TRBD2,NA,TRBV7-8,CASSLKRDLGETQYF,TGTGCCAGCAGCCTCAAGCGGGACTTAGGAGAGACCCAGTACTTC
TRBJ2-1,NA,NA,TRBV5-1,CASSSGLGLSSNEQFF,TGCGCCAGCAGCTCGGGGCTAGGACTATCCTCCAATGAGCAGTTCTTC
TRBJ2-3,TRBD2,once,TRBV13,CASSFGLAGGATDTQYF,TGTGCCAGCAGCTTCGGACTAGCGGGGGGAGCCACAGATACGCAGTATTTT
TRBJ1-1,TRBD1,NA,TRBV5-1,CASSFGQGVDTEAFF,TGCGCCAGCAGCTTTGGACAGGGGGTAGACACTGAAGCTTTCTTT
TRBJ2-1,NA,NA,TRBV5-6,CASSLAAGDEQFF,TGTGCCAGCAGCTTGGCGGCCGGGGATGAGCAGTTCTTC
TRBJ2-7,TRBD1,few,TRBV25-1,CASTTDRGGHEQYF,TGTGCCAGCACCACGGACAGGGGAGGGCACGAGCAGTACTTC
TRBJ1-3,TRBD1,NA,TRBV7-8,CASSLGGDRGNTIYF,TGTGCCAGCAGCTTAGGAGGGGACAGGGGGAACACCATATATTTT
TRBJ1-3,TRBD1,NA,TRBV11-3,CASSSGTVGSGNTIYF,TGTGCCAGCAGCTCAGGGACAGTGGGCTCTGGAAACACCATATATTTT
TRBJ1-1,NA,NA,TRBV30,CAWSGVAGATNTEAFF,TGTGCCTGGAGTGGGGTCGCAGGGGCTACGAACACTGAAGCTTTCTTT
TRBJ1-5,NA,NA,TRBV4-2,CASSQDAGQPQHF,TGTGCCAGCAGCCAAGATGCGGGTCAGCCCCAGCATTTT
TRBJ2-2,NA,NA,TRBV15,CATSRETGQGELFF,TGTGCCACCAGCAGAGAAACAGGGCAGGGGGAGCTGTTTTTT
TRBJ2-5,TRBD2,NA,TRBV7-7,CASSSGASGGLETQYF,TGTGCCAGCAGCTCGGGGGCTAGCGGGGGGTTAGAGACCCAGTACTTC
TRBJ2-2,TRBD1,NA,TRBV10-1,CASRTGDTGELFF,TGCGCCAGCAGAACAGGGGACACCGGGGAGCTGTTTTTT
TRBJ2-3,NA,NA,TRBV5-1,CASGSGDYTDTQYF,TGCGCCAGCGGCTCAGGGGACTACACAGATACGCAGTATTTT
TRBJ1-2,TRBD1,NA,TRBV18,CASSDRAIYGYTF,TGTGCCAGCTCAGACAGGGCGATATATGGCTACACCTTC